This entry features one T cell receptor beta chain sequence. In the authors' workflow: Reference gene primer amplification gave nucleated cell count estimates. Method: immunoSEQ multiplex PCR; TCRdb's copy keeps in-frame clones and lacks some. Clone size and the V and J calls come from that table; the DNA yielded D and trimming. The sample includes around 150,000 clones, around 85% of them seen just once. This sample stems from a study of blood T cell repertoires in COVID-19. Input material: PBMCs or T cells enriched from blood (not recorded which). The receptor was derived from a woman in her forties who had recovered from COVID-19.

This CDR3 is CASSDNLDSYGYTF. As DNA, the CDR3 is TGTGCCAGCAGTGATAATTTAGACTCCTATGGCTACACCTTC. The V gene is TRBV2, the J gene TRBJ1-2; D is unclear. From germline, CDR1 is SNHLY and CDR2 FYNNEI. This CDR3 has 14 residues. V lost 3 bases and J 4 bases, leaving 12 bases between the germline ends.